Each of the 30 T cell receptor beta chains below was sequenced from the same sample in a study of blood T cell repertoires in COVID-19. Generated by immunoSEQ multiplex PCR, the TCRdb table keeps only in-frame clones and is missing some. The repertoire holds under 200,000 clones, with roughly 90% as singletons. The sequenced material came from peripheral blood. These receptors originate from a man between 45 and 60 years old with acute or convalescent COVID-19.

The rearrangement links TRBV28 to TRBJ2-1; TRBD2 matches at 8 bases. V lost 6 bases to trimming and J lost 7 bases; unmatched junction nucleotides: 11. This CDR3 has 15 residues. Germline values: CDR1 MDHEN, CDR2 SYDVKM. The CDR3 is CASSPRGLGENEQFF. For the CDR3, the DNA is TGTGCCAGCAGCCCTCGGGGACTAGGCGAAAATGAGCAGTTCTTC.

CDR3 in amino acids: CASSPTYSSSGNVVTQYF. The CDR3 region has the DNA TGTGCCAGCAGCCCCACCTACTCTTCTAGCGGGAACGTTGTGACCCAGTACTTC. The chain joins TRBV3-1 (or the pseudogene TRBV3-2) to TRBJ2-5, with 9 bases that match TRBD2. The CDR3 covers 18 residues. V dropped 4 bases and J dropped 7; count of bases not matched to a gene: 19. Looked up from germline, CDR1 is LGHDT and CDR2 is YNNKEL (reference sequence).

This clone was counted a few times. The CDR3 DNA reads as TGCAGCGTTGAACAGGGGACCGAGCAGTACTTC. Translation gives CSVEQGTEQYF. The chain recombines TRBV29-1 with TRBJ2-7, with D perhaps matching TRBD1 (6 bases). The CDR3 loop spans 11 amino acids. V lost 2 bases to trimming and J lost 6 bases, with 8 bases between them. Per the germline V gene, CDR1 is SQVTM and CDR2 is ANQGSEA.

The chain couples TRBV11-3 to TRBJ2-1, with 13 nucleotides matching TRBD2. There are 15 residues in the CDR3. Germline-derived CDR1 and CDR2 are SGHNT and YENEEA. The trim removed 5 bases at V and 10 bases at J, leaving 8 bases unmatched. CDR3 in DNA: TGTGCCAGCAGCATGGGACTAGCGGGGCTCCGGGAGCAGTTCTTC. It translates to CASSMGLAGLREQFF.

This chain connects TRBV11-2 to TRBJ2-1; tentatively, D is TRBD2 (6 bases). The CDR3 spans 13 residues. CDR1 SGHAT and CDR2 FQNNGV come from the germline V gene. V lost 1 base, J lost 15 bases, and 16 bases lay in between. CDR3 residues: CASSLVDGRGLFF. DNA of the CDR3: TGTGCCAGCAGCTTAGTTGATGGGCGGGGTCTGTTCTTC.

CDR3: CASSYPQNTEAFF. CDR3 DNA: TGTGCCAGCAGTTACCCACAAAACACTGAAGCTTTCTTT. The chain is built from TRBV6-6 and TRBJ1-1; the D is unclear. Trimming removed 2 bases at V and 2 bases at J, with 6 bases between. This CDR3 has 13 residues. The germline gives CDR1 MNHNY, CDR2 SVGAGI (reference sequence).

The rearrangement links TRBV7-6 to TRBJ1-1; 9 bases map to TRBD1. V was pared by 4 bases and J by 3 bases, with 6 bases of the junction left unmatched. Germline V lookup: CDR1 SGHVS, CDR2 FNYEAQ. The CDR3 sequence is 15 residues long. CDR3: CASSSQTGGDTEAFF. As DNA, the CDR3 is TGTGCCAGCAGCTCGCAGACAGGGGGTGACACTGAAGCTTTCTTT.

The CDR3 DNA reads TGTGCCAGTAGTATTGGAGGACAGGGACAGCCCCAGCATTTT. This translates into CASSIGGQGQPQHF. The rearrangement joins TRBV19 to TRBJ1-5; TRBD1 agrees at 8 bases. CDR1 and CDR2 from the germline V gene are LNHDA and SQIVND (reference sequence). The CDR3 extends over 14 amino acids. V trimming: 3 bases; J trimming: 7 bases; junction bases outside the gene matches: 5.

CDR3 DNA sequence: TGTGCCAGCAGTAGACGACTAGCGGGGGGGAGCTACGAGCAGTACGTC. Encoded protein: CASSRRLAGGSYEQYV. This chain connects TRBV6-2 or TRBV6-3 to TRBJ2-7; 14 bases are a match to TRBD2. The CDR3 totals 16 residues. Trimming at V came to 5 bases and at J to 3 bases, leaving 6 bases not matched to a gene. Germline assignment: CDR1 MNHEY and CDR2 SVGEGT.

This clone was observed once. The rearrangement joins TRBV6-5 to TRBJ2-7; tentative D call: TRBD2 (5 bases). This CDR3 is built from 15 residues. V was shortened by 2 bases and J by 0 bases, with 11 bases between the two germline ends. CDR1 MNHEY and CDR2 SVGAGI come from the germline V gene. The DNA of the CDR3 is TGTGCCAGCAGTTACACCGCCGGGGACTCCTACGAGCAGTACTTC. Amino acid sequence: CASSYTAGDSYEQYF.

This chain links TRBV6-4 with TRBJ1-3; D is possibly TRBD1 (6 bases). CDR3 length: 17 residues. Germline lookup yields CDR1 MRHNA and CDR2 SNTAGT. Trimming removed 2 bases from V and 3 bases from J, with 17 bases in between. CDR3 protein: CASSDRNAQGFGNTIYF. CDR3 sequence (DNA): TGTGCCAGCAGTGACCGGAACGCACAGGGTTTTGGAAACACCATATATTTT.

The chain joins TRBV4-3 to TRBJ1-2; 7 nucleotides align to TRBD1. The CDR3 spans 15 residues. CDR1 is LGHNA, CDR2 YSLEER, per germline. The V and J ends lost 0 bases and 6 bases, in that order; junction bases with no gene match: 7. In DNA form, the CDR3 reads TGCGCCAGCAGCCAAGATAATAAGGGGGCGAATGGCTACACCTTC. It codes for CASSQDNKGANGYTF.

V usage is TRBV10-3 and J usage is TRBJ2-3; 11 nucleotides line up with TRBD2. This CDR3 region has 16 residues. In germline, CDR1 is ENHRY, CDR2 SYGVKD. The trim removed 6 bases at V and 2 bases at J, leaving 7 bases unmatched. The CDR3 bases are TGTGCCATCAGCGACGGGACTAGCGGACCCACAGATACGCAGTATTTT. Its protein product is CAISDGTSGPTDTQYF.

The chain is built from TRBV10-3 and TRBJ2-5; D might be TRBD1 (5 bases). The germline V gene has CDR1 ENHRY and CDR2 SYGVKD. The CDR3 consists of 14 residues. V lost 4 bases, J lost 1 base, and 10 bases lay in between. The CDR3 sequence is CAISAGAIQETQYF. The CDR3 bases are TGTGCCATCAGTGCTGGGGCGATCCAAGAGACCCAGTACTTC.

The chain couples TRBV28 to TRBJ1-5, with 7 bases identical to TRBD1. This CDR3 has 12 amino acids. Per germline, CDR1 MDHEN and CDR2 SYDVKM. Trimming removed 8 bases from V and 13 bases from J; junction bases left unmatched: 11. CDR3 DNA: TGTGCCAGCCTCCAGGGGGAACAGGTACAGCATTTT. This codes for CASLQGEQVQHF. The full variable domain, completed using reference TRBV28 and TRBJ1-5, is DVKVTQSSRYLVKRTGEKVFLECVQDMDHENMFWYRQDPGLGLRLIYFSYDVKMKEKGDIPEGYSVSREKKERFSLILESASTNQTSMYLCASLQGEQVQHFGDGTRLSIL.

The CDR3 here is CASSLGNRGEKLFF. CDR3 nucleotides: TGTGCCAGCAGCTTAGGGAACAGGGGTGAAAAACTGTTTTTT. J is TRBJ1-4 and V is TRBV11-2; 7 bases fit TRBD1. The length of the CDR3 is 14 residues. Germline V lookup: CDR1 SGHAT, CDR2 FQNNGV. Germline trimming cut 1 base from V and 7 bases from J; bases unmatched to any gene: 3. Full variable domain (remainder filled in from reference TRBV11-2 and TRBJ1-4): EAGVAQSPRYKIIEKRQSVAFWCNPISGHATLYWYQQILGQGPKLLIQFQNNGVVDDSQLPKDRFSAERLKGVDSTLKIQPAKLEDSAVYLCASSLGNRGEKLFFGSGTQLSVL.

The rearrangement joins TRBV13 to TRBJ1-5, with a weak D call TRBD1 (5 bases). The CDR3 totals 18 residues. Germline V gene data show CDR1 as PRHDT and CDR2 as FYEKMQ (reference sequence). Trimming removed 0 bases from V and 0 bases from J, with 15 bases in between. The CDR3 sequence: CASSLGVRAGNSNQPQHF. The CDR3 nucleotides are TGTGCCAGCAGCTTAGGCGTTAGGGCAGGGAATAGCAATCAGCCCCAGCATTTT.

J is TRBJ2-1 and V is TRBV11-3; 8 bases agree with TRBD2. The CDR3 is 14 residues long. In germline, CDR1 is SGHNT, CDR2 YENEEA. The V segment lost 1 base and the J segment 9 bases; nucleotides outside the gene matches: 5. CDR3 nucleotide sequence: TGTGCCAGCAGCTTAGGAAGTCGGGGGGGTGAGCAGTTCTTC. Translated, it gives CASSLGSRGGEQFF.

The chain recombines TRBV24-1 with TRBJ2-3; 10 bases are shared with TRBD1. Germline trimming cut 4 bases from V and 1 base from J; bases unmatched to any gene: 7. Germline V gene sequence: CDR1 KGHDR, CDR2 SFDVKD. CDR3 length: 17 residues. CDR3 protein: CATSEPAGTGGTDTQYF. CDR3 in DNA: TGTGCCACCAGTGAGCCTGCCGGGACAGGGGGCACAGATACGCAGTATTTT.

The CDR3 loop is CATSNWDIANTGELFF. Here the CDR3 DNA reads TGTGCCACCAGCAACTGGGACATAGCGAACACCGGGGAGCTGTTTTTT. The chain couples TRBV15 to TRBJ2-2, with D possibly TRBD1 on 6 matching bases. There are 16 residues in the CDR3. V was shortened by 4 bases and J by 0 bases, with 12 bases between the two germline ends. Per the germline V gene, CDR1 is LNHNV and CDR2 is YYDKDF (reference sequence). Full variable domain (outside the CDR3, taken from reference TRBV15 and TRBJ2-2): DAMVIQNPRYQVTQFGKPVTLSCSQTLNHNVMYWYQQKSSQAPKLLFHYYDKDFNNEADTPDNFQSRRPNTSFCFLDIRSPGLGDTAMYLCATSNWDIANTGELFFGEGSRLTVL.

This chain joins TRBV7-9 and TRBJ2-1; TRBD2 aligns across 14 bases. There are 15 residues in the CDR3. Trimming removed 3 bases from V and 8 bases from J; junction bases left unmatched: 3. The germline V gene encodes CDR1 SEHNR and CDR2 FQNEAQ (reference sequence). CDR3 sequence: CASSLTSGRAHEQFF. CDR3 coding DNA: TGTGCCAGCAGCTTGACTAGCGGGAGGGCCCATGAGCAGTTCTTC. Together with reference TRBV7-9 and TRBJ2-1, the CDR3 gives the full variable domain: DTGVSQNPRHKITKRGQNVTFRCDPISEHNRLYWYRQTLGQGPEFLTYFQNEAQLEKSRLLSDRFSAERPKGSFSTLEIQRTEQGDSAMYLCASSLTSGRAHEQFFGPGTRLTVL.

V usage is TRBV3-1 (or the pseudogene TRBV3-2) and J usage is TRBJ1-5, with TRBD1 as a possible D gene (5 bases). CDR3 length: 12 residues. Germline-derived CDR1 and CDR2 are LGHDT and YNNKEL (reference sequence). Between the trimmed V and J ends, which lost 6 bases and 9 bases, there was a span of 12 bases. CDR3 coding DNA: TGTGCCAGCAGTGAAAGACAGCCGCCCCAGCATTTT. Translated, it gives CASSERQPPQHF.

The chain recombines TRBV24-1 with TRBJ1-4; TRBD1 agrees at 8 bases. The CDR3 loop spans 16 amino acids. The junction had 12 bases not matched to a gene; V was cut back by 4 bases and J by 9 bases. Germline V lookup: CDR1 KGHDR, CDR2 SFDVKD. The chain's CDR3 is CATSDPRQGSSQKLFF. The CDR3 nucleotides read TGTGCCACCAGTGACCCAAGACAGGGGTCAAGTCAAAAACTGTTTTTT.

The rearrangement joins TRBV6-4 to TRBJ1-1; 8 bases fit TRBD1. The J segment lost 2 bases and the V segment lost 4 bases, leaving 6 bases of the junction unmatched. The CDR3 consists of 15 residues. Per the germline V gene, CDR1 is MRHNA and CDR2 is SNTAGT. CDR3 coding DNA: TGTGCCAGCAGTGCCGACGACAGGGGAAACACTGAAGCTTTCTTT. Amino acids: CASSADDRGNTEAFF.

This rearrangement joins TRBV11-2 to TRBJ2-7; 10 nucleotides agree with TRBD1. The CDR3 covers 18 residues. Germline V CDR1 and CDR2: SGHAT, FQNNGV. Trimming at V came to 5 bases and at J to 3 bases, leaving 16 bases not matched to a gene. The CDR3 loop reads CASSPVPRDRGTIYEQYV. The CDR3 coding sequence is TGTGCCAGCAGCCCAGTGCCTCGGGACAGGGGCACTATCTACGAGCAGTACGTC.

The rearrangement uses TRBV28 and TRBJ2-7, with D possibly matching TRBD2 (7 bases). The CDR3 sequence is 15 residues long. Germline CDR1 and CDR2: MDHEN and SYDVKM. V was trimmed by 6 bases and J by 6 bases, leaving 21 bases between them. In nucleotides, the CDR3 is TGTGCCAGCAGCCATAACCTGCTAGGGGGGGCCGAGCAGTACGTC. Its protein product is CASSHNLLGGAEQYV.

The chain has TRBV11-2 and TRBJ2-7; a weak D match, TRBD2 (5 bases). This CDR3 is built from 17 residues. Germline V CDR1 and CDR2: SGHAT, FQNNGV. Trimming shortened V by 5 bases and J by 1 base, and 21 bases separated the two germline ends. CDR3 amino acids: CASSPRSGAGHSYEQYF. The CDR3 DNA reads TGTGCCAGCAGCCCTAGGAGTGGTGCGGGCCATTCCTACGAGCAGTACTTC.

The chain uses TRBV30 and TRBJ1-1; no reliable D call. Germline CDR1 is GTSNPN and CDR2 is SVGIG (reference sequence). The CDR3 covers 12 residues. Trimming left V 0 bases short and J 4 bases short, with 6 bases between. The CDR3 spells CAWSVLPTEAFF. In nucleotides, the CDR3 is TGTGCCTGGAGTGTACTCCCCACTGAAGCTTTCTTT.

The chain joins TRBV10-3 to TRBJ2-1, with 7 bases fitting TRBD2. CDR3 length: 18 residues. Per germline, CDR1 ENHRY and CDR2 SYGVKD. The ends lost 3 bases at V and 4 bases at J; junction bases unmatched: 15. The DNA of the CDR3 is TGTGCCATCAGTGAATTTGAGCTCTCGGGGGGTTTTTACAATGAGCAGTTCTTC. It codes for CAISEFELSGGFYNEQFF.

The chain joins TRBV15 to TRBJ1-5; D remains unclear. CDR3 size: 12 residues. Germline V gene data show CDR1 as LNHNV and CDR2 as YYDKDF (reference sequence). The V and J ends lost 9 bases and 3 bases respectively, with 9 bases between them. This chain's CDR3 is CATRLANQPQHF. The DNA of the CDR3 is TGTGCCACAAGACTCGCCAATCAGCCCCAGCATTTT. The variable domain in full, with the rest retrieved from reference TRBV15 and TRBJ1-5, is DAMVIQNPRYQVTQFGKPVTLSCSQTLNHNVMYWYQQKSSQAPKLLFHYYDKDFNNEADTPDNFQSRRPNTSFCFLDIRSPGLGDTAMYLCATRLANQPQHFGDGTRLSIL.